The 8 T cell receptor beta chains below come from one sample, sequenced in a study of T cells in Graves' hyperthyroidism and ophthalmopathy (dated by TCRdb to about 2019). Libraries were constructed by multiplex PCR. The sample was run on an Illumina HiSeq 2000. Amplification of TCR beta CDR3 regions was carried out from RNA transcripts. The TCR CDR3 was subjected to a first round of RT-PCR using the HTBI primer set and the Qiagen OneStep RT-PCR kit. TCRdb trimmed public reads at Q25 via fastp, called clones via MiXCR and kept in-frame beta chains. Duplicate CDR3 protein sequences are folded into a single record with the most common DNA and genes. In all, the sample holds about 840,000 distinct CDR3 sequences, and over 35% of those were seen once. In total, the top ten clones hold approximately 10% of the sample. The sequenced material came from blood. These receptors were obtained from a man between 18 and 29 years old with Graves' hyperthyroidism.

This clonotype was picked up a small number of times. This rearrangement joins TRBV2 to TRBJ2-7; TRBD2 matches at 11 bases. The trim removed 6 bases at V and 7 bases at J, leaving 11 bases unmatched. The CDR3 is 15 amino acids. Germline-derived CDR1 and CDR2 are SNHLY and FYNNEI. The CDR3 DNA is TGTGCCAGCAGCCCACAACTAGCGGGAGTGGATGAGCAGTACTTC. It encodes CASSPQLAGVDEQYF.

J is TRBJ2-2 and V is TRBV20-1; tentative D call: TRBD2 (6 bases). CDR3 size: 15 residues. Germline assignment: CDR1 DFQATT and CDR2 SNEGSKA (reference sequence). V lost 6 bases, J lost 3 bases, and 17 bases lay in between. The DNA for the CDR3 is TGCAGTGCGCCCCGGGGCGGGAAGGACACCGGGGAGCTGTTTTTT. It encodes CSAPRGGKDTGELFF.

Turning to this clonotype: At one end the junction does not follow the germline gene, possibly because of a read error. This chain connects TRBV15 to TRBJ2-2, with D maybe TRBD2 (6 bases). Germline CDR1 reads LNHNV; CDR2 reads YYDKDF (reference sequence). The CDR3 extends over 15 amino acids. CDR3 nucleotides: TGTGCCACCAGCAGAGATATGGGGCACACCGGGGGGCTGTTTTTT. It codes for CATSRDMGHTGGLFF.

The CDR3 DNA reads as TGTGCCAGCAGCCTGGAAGCGGGACAGGGTGAGCCTGGCTACACCTTC. This sequence encodes CASSLEAGQGEPGYTF. The V and J genes are TRBV7-9 and TRBJ1-2; 9 nucleotides align to TRBD1. The CDR3 contains 16 residues. From germline, CDR1 is SEHNR and CDR2 FQNEAQ (reference sequence). V was pared by 5 bases and J by 7 bases, with 14 bases of the junction left unmatched.

The rearrangement uses TRBV12-3 or TRBV12-4 and TRBJ1-5; D gene unclear. The CDR3 contains 14 residues. V lost 2 bases and J 5 bases, leaving 10 bases between the germline ends. The CDR3 here is CASSLKTDYQPQHF. As DNA, the CDR3 is TGTGCCAGCAGTTTAAAGACGGACTATCAGCCCCAGCATTTT.

This clonotype was detected only a few times. CDR3 loop: CASSVEQGVNSPLHF. CDR3 sequence (DNA): TGTGCCAGCAGCGTAGAACAGGGAGTAAATTCACCCCTCCACTTT. The chain joins TRBV9 to TRBJ1-6; D may be TRBD1 (6 bases). The CDR3 runs to 15 residues. With 0 bases removed from V and 7 bases from J, the gap between germline ends came to 11 bases. Germline V gene data show CDR1 as SGDLS and CDR2 as YYNGEE.

This clonotype was detected ten times or more. The chain is built from TRBV10-1 and TRBJ1-5; D might be TRBD1 (5 bases). The ends were cut back, 1 base at V and 0 bases at J, with 10 bases in the middle. Looked up from germline, CDR1 is WNHNN and CDR2 is SYGVQD (reference sequence). CDR3 length: 16 amino acids. The CDR3 coding sequence is TGCGCCAGCAGTGAGTGGGCAGGGTATAGCAATCAGCCCCAGCATTTT. Protein product: CASSEWAGYSNQPQHF.

Only a few counts were recorded for this clonotype. The gene calls are TRBV5-1 and TRBJ2-7, with D hard to call. Germline CDR1 is SGHRS and CDR2 is YFSETQ. The CDR3 runs 15 residues. Trimming left V 7 bases short and J 0 bases short, with 17 bases between. The CDR3 sequence: CASAALLPASYEQYF. As DNA, the CDR3 is TGCGCCAGCGCTGCCCTTCTGCCGGCCTCCTACGAGCAGTACTTC. Combining the CDR3 with reference TRBV5-1 and TRBJ2-7 gives the whole variable domain KAGVTQTPRYLIKTRGQQVTLSCSPISGHRSVSWYQQTPGQGLQFLFEYFSETQRNKGNFPGRFSGRQFSNSRSEMNVSTLELGDSALYLCASAALLPASYEQYFGPGTRLTVT.